This T cell receptor (beta chain) was retrieved from a study of T cells in Graves' hyperthyroidism and ophthalmopathy. Study-level information: Blood was drawn when the patient was first diagnosed and still untreated. Study outcomes and limitations: Peripheral blood also featured most of the thyroid clonotypes expanded above 0.001. With a median lead of about six months before onset, the model predicted ophthalmopathy.

Amplification of TCR beta CDR3 regions was performed using RNA transcripts as template. First-round RT-PCR with HTBI primers amplified the TCR CDR3 region. TCRdb reanalysed the multiplex PCR reads using MiXCR and keeps one entry per CDR3 protein. The profile shows some 510,000 distinct CDR3 sequences, under 25% of them singletons. There are 16 residues in the CDR3. J gave up 9 bases and V 5 bases, and 16 bases lay outside the gene matches. Ten or more counts support this clonotype. The antigen is unknown. Hyperthyroidism patients were newly diagnosed, had disease duration under 2 months, and were aged 18 to 65 years.

The chain has TRBV12-3 or TRBV12-4 and TRBJ1-5; 7 bases agree with TRBD1. The clonotype was recovered from a man aged 18 to 29 with Graves' hyperthyroidism. Specimen: blood. The CDR3 bases are TGTGCCAGCAGTAGGGGGGACAGTATTATTCCCGGGCCCCAGCATTTT. It translates to CASSRGDSIIPGPQHF.